These 13 T cell receptor beta chains originate from one sample sequenced in a study of T cell clonality in common variable immunodeficiency. The antigens for these receptors are not known. Study-level results: Fewer deletions and N-nucleotide insertions were reportedly seen in common variable immunodeficiency TCR beta sequences.

The data were produced by immunoSEQ multiplex PCR, yet TCRdb's version contains in-frame clones alone and is incomplete. Recorded here are over 30,000 clones, none singletons. The sequenced sample consisted of peripheral blood mononuclear cells. The receptors derive from a human donor with common variable immunodeficiency.

For this clone: The CDR3 is cut off 3 residues early in the read; its end comes from the germline J gene. The genes are TRBV30 and TRBJ1-4; D is ambiguous. The CDR3 covers 16 residues. The V end lost 0 bases, the J end lost 0 bases, and 11 bases lay between the germline ends. In germline, CDR1 is GTSNPN, CDR2 SVGIG (reference sequence). CDR3 sequence reads: CAWSVRRSATNEKLFF. The part of the CDR3 DNA that was read is TGTGCCTGGAGTGTACGTCGGTCCGCAACTAATGAAAAA.

Comment on this clone: The sequenced fragment ends 3 residues before the CDR3 boundary, so the rest is inferred from the germline J gene. The genes are TRBV19 and TRBJ2-5; 9 bases are a match to TRBD2. The junction had 9 bases not matched to a gene; V was cut back by 5 bases and J by 2 bases. CDR1 is LNHDA, CDR2 SQIVND, per germline (reference sequence). This CDR3 contains 16 residues. The CDR3 DNA, read in part, is TGTGCCAGTAGTCAGCGGCTAGCGGGGACTCAAGAGACC. Its translation: CASSQRLAGTQET. The complete CDR3 sequence is CASSQRLAGTQETQYF.

Worth noting for this clone: Coverage ceases 3 residues before the CDR3 finishes, and the germline J gene fills in the end. The chain employs TRBV30 and TRBJ1-1; perhaps TRBD1 as D (6 bases). From germline, CDR1 is GTSNPN and CDR2 SVGIG (reference sequence). This CDR3 has 14 amino acids. V gave up 2 bases and J gave up 1 base, with 11 bases separating them. CDR3 sequence reads: CAWSSGQQNTEAFF. The sequenced part of the CDR3 DNA is TGTGCCTGGAGTTCTGGACAGCAGAACACTGAA. Filled out from reference TRBV30 and TRBJ1-1, the complete variable domain reads SQTIHQWPATLVQPVGSPLSLECTVEGTSNPNLYWYRQAAGRGLQLLFYSVGIGQISSEVPQNLSASRPQDRQFILSSKKLLLSDSGFYLCAWSSGQQNTEAFFGQGTRLTVV.

This clone appeared a few times. The observed sequence ends 3 residues before the CDR3 terminus, with the missing tail filled in from the germline J gene. This rearrangement joins TRBV19 to TRBJ1-2; the D gene is possibly TRBD1 (6 bases). V lost 4 bases, J lost 5 bases, and 14 bases lay in between. The CDR3 spans 14 residues. Per the germline V gene, CDR1 is LNHDA and CDR2 is SQIVND (reference sequence). The chain's CDR3 is CASSTEDRLYGYTF. The DNA read from the CDR3 is TGTGCCAGTAGTACAGAGGACAGACTATATGGC.

This clone was detected only a few times. The DNA ends 3 residues before the CDR3 does, and the rest of the CDR3 is filled in from the germline J gene. This rearrangement joins TRBV2 to TRBJ2-5, with TRBD2 matching 9 bases. Germline V gene lookup returns CDR1 SNHLY and CDR2 FYNNEI. The CDR3 loop spans 16 amino acids. With 7 bases clipped from V and 5 bases from J, the junction kept 14 bases outside the gene matches. CDR3 in amino acids: CASKLAQRGARETQYF. The CDR3 DNA, read in part, is TGTGCCAGCAAGCTAGCACAGCGGGGGGCCAGGGAGACC.

This clone was seen a handful of times. The read falls 3 residues short of the CDR3 end, and the missing part is taken from the germline J gene. The chain joins TRBV7-6 to TRBJ1-2; TRBD1 matches at 7 bases. The CDR3 totals 16 residues. The trim removed 4 bases at V and 3 bases at J, leaving 11 bases unmatched. The germline V gene encodes CDR1 SGHVS and CDR2 FNYEAQ. CDR3 DNA (partial): TGTGCCAGCAGCTCCGATGACAGGGCTCCCCACTATGGC. It encodes CASSSDDRAPHYG. The whole CDR3 sequence is CASSSDDRAPHYGYTF.

There are a few counts of this clone. The read finishes 3 residues shy of the CDR3 end, and the germline J gene is used to complete it. The chain combines TRBV2 with TRBJ2-1; 12 bases fit TRBD1. The CDR3 is 15 residues long. The germline CDR1 and CDR2 sequences are SNHLY and FYNNEI. The V segment lost 6 bases and the J segment 3 bases; nucleotides outside the gene matches: 3. The CDR3: CASRGDRGLYNEQFF. The sequenced part of the CDR3 DNA is TGTGCCAGCAGAGGGGACAGGGGGCTCTACAATGAG.

This clone occurred a few times. The read finishes 3 residues shy of the CDR3 end, and the germline J gene is used to complete it. The chain has TRBV7-3 and TRBJ2-7; the D gene is possibly TRBD2 (7 bases). This CDR3 comprises 15 residues. Germline V gene lookup returns CDR1 SGHTA and CDR2 FQGTGA. The V gene lost 1 base and the J gene lost 3 bases, with 13 bases spanning the gap. The CDR3 here is CASSLNGGRLYEQYF. The part of the CDR3 DNA that was read is TGTGCCAGCAGCTTAAACGGGGGGCGGCTCTACGAG.

This clone was detected ten times or more. Sequencing ends 3 residues short of the CDR3 end; the germline J gene provides the rest. The rearrangement joins TRBV7-3 to TRBJ2-3; D is ambiguous. Trimming pared 2 bases from V and 0 bases from J, leaving 6 bases between. Germline CDR1 reads SGHTA; CDR2 reads FQGTGA. The CDR3 has 14 amino acids. The CDR3 protein is CASSLDGSTDTQYF. The part of the CDR3 DNA that was read is TGTGCCAGCAGCTTAGATGGCAGCACAGATACG.

In regard to this clone: The read is 3 residues too short to cover the CDR3 end, so that end is filled in from the germline J gene. The chain employs TRBV5-1 and TRBJ1-1, with 7 nucleotides matching TRBD1. This CDR3 spans 15 amino acids. Germline V gene lookup returns CDR1 SGHRS and CDR2 YFSETQ. After removal of 4 bases from V and 7 bases from J, the junction contained 13 bases not matched to a gene. CDR3 bases read: TGCGCCAGCAGCGTCTCCGGGACAGAGGCGGGTGAA. It yields the protein CASSVSGTEAGE. In full, the CDR3 is CASSVSGTEAGEAFF.

Ten or more counts support this clone. The observed sequence ends 3 residues before the CDR3 terminus, with the missing tail filled in from the germline J gene. The J gene is TRBJ2-3, the V gene TRBV7-9, with D perhaps TRBD1 (6 bases). The CDR3 totals 15 residues. Germline lookup yields CDR1 SEHNR and CDR2 FQNEAQ (reference sequence). Trimming cost V 0 bases and J 0 bases, with 7 bases left between them. CDR3 DNA, as far as it was read: TGTGCCAGCAGCTTAGCGGGGGCCAGCACAGATACG. It is translated as CASSLAGASTDT. The full-length CDR3 reads as CASSLAGASTDTQYF.

This clone was picked up a small number of times. The sequenced fragment ends 3 residues before the CDR3 boundary, so the rest is inferred from the germline J gene. The chain couples TRBV6-1 to TRBJ1-2; D unclear. V gave up 2 bases and J gave up 3 bases, with 10 bases separating them. Germline loops: CDR1 MNHNS, CDR2 SASEGT. The CDR3 contains 14 residues. CDR3 amino acids: CASSELGTDYGYTF. The CDR3 bases that were read are TGTGCCAGCAGTGAACTAGGTACGGACTATGGC.

This clone was observed at least ten times. The sequenced fragment ends 3 residues before the CDR3 boundary, so the rest is inferred from the germline J gene. This chain joins TRBV2 and TRBJ2-3; 8 nucleotides line up with TRBD2. CDR1 and CDR2 (germline): SNHLY, FYNNEI. J was trimmed by 3 bases and V by 7 bases; bases with no gene match: 9. CDR3 length equals 15 residues. CDR3 loop: CASTSEGLETDTQYF. The CDR3 DNA, read in part, is TGTGCCAGCACCTCGGAGGGACTAGAAACAGATACG.